This T cell receptor (beta chain) comes out of a study of radiotherapy plus CTLA-4 blockade in lung cancer. On the study more broadly: There were objective responses in 18% of patients, and roughly 32% had disease control. Study observations and caveats: There was expansion of tumor-derived TCR clones in blood after radiotherapy plus ipilimumab. Increased serum interferon-beta after radiation also reportedly predicted response strongly.

Germline values: CDR1 LNHDA, CDR2 SQIVND (reference sequence). The CDR3 runs to 16 residues. The V segment lost 1 base and the J segment 2 bases; nucleotides outside the gene matches: 3. Profiled with immunoSEQ multiplex PCR; TCRdb holds only in-frame clones, not every one. The table includes around 70,000 clones, about 83% detected once. On this clone itself: What it binds is not known.

This rearrangement joins TRBV19 to TRBJ2-7, with 12 bases matching TRBD2. The sequencing used peripheral blood, collected from a patient treated with radiotherapy plus ipilimumab. This clonotype was obtained from a human donor with non-small cell lung cancer who had a partial response to radiotherapy plus ipilimumab. The CDR3 loop is CASSIGLAGAPYEQYF. CDR3 DNA sequence: TGTGCCAGTAGTATAGGACTAGCGGGAGCCCCCTACGAGCAGTACTTC.